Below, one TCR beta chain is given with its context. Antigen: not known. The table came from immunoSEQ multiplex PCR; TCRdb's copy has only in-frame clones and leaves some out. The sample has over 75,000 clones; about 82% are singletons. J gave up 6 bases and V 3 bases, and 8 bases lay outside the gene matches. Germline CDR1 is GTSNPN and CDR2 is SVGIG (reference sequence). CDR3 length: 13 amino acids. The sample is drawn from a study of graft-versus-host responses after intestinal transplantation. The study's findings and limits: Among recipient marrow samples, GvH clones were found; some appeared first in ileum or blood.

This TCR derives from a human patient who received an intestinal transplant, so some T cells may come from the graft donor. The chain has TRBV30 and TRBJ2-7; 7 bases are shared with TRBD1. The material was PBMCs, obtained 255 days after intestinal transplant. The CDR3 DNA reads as TGTGCCTGGAGGGAACAGGGGATTACCGAGCAGTACTTC. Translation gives CAWREQGITEQYF.